A selection of T cell receptor beta chains follows, all from one sample in a study of CD8 T cell repertoires and HIV-1 epitope variants. Assay used: immunoSEQ multiplex PCR; TCRdb lists only in-frame clones, some missing. The sample holds under 100,000 clones, roughly four fifths seen once. Source material: uncultured baseline CD8+ T cells from peripheral blood mononuclear cells (PBMCs). The receptors stem from a male donor with HIV. Both conserved end residues are part of each CDR3. The D gene is left open where the match is weak. Clone size is shown for a subset of rows, as once, few, many or a class of expanded clone.

>13|TRBD1|TRBJ1-2|few|TRBV6-6
CASSPPGQASFAF
TGTGCCAGCAGTCCCCCGGGACAGGCTAGTTTTGCCTTC
>13|.|TRBJ1-1|few|TRBV2
CASSTGFGTEAFF
TGTGCCAGCAGTACAGGGTTTGGCACTGAAGCTTTCTTT
>16|TRBD1|TRBJ1-1|.|TRBV5-1
CASTRDRGGGNTEAFF
TGCGCCAGCACAAGGGACAGGGGAGGTGGGAACACTGAAGCTTTCTTT
>16|TRBD2|TRBJ2-1|.|TRBV10-1
CASGTTGRSSYNEQFF
TGCGCCAGCGGGACTACGGGACGGTCGTCCTACAATGAGCAGTTCTTC
>11|.|TRBJ1-1|.|TRBV18
CASSPDTEAFF
TGTGCCAGCTCACCAGACACTGAAGCTTTCTTT
>12|.|TRBJ2-3|.|TRBV5-1
CASSPDRDTQYF
TGCGCCAGCAGCCCCGACAGAGATACGCAGTATTTT
>13|.|TRBJ2-5|.|TRBV7-9
CASRWTAQETQYF
TGTGCCAGCAGGTGGACGGCACAAGAGACCCAGTACTTC
>14|.|TRBJ1-2|.|TRBV5-6
CASSLRDRRGGYTF
TGTGCCAGCAGCCTGAGGGACCGCCGGGGTGGCTACACCTTC
>13|.|TRBJ1-5|.|TRBV7-2
CASSLAQPQPQHF
TGTGCCAGCAGCTTAGCCCAACCCCAGCCCCAGCATTTT
>15|.|TRBJ2-3|.|TRBV15
CATSRTRTSTDTQYF
TGTGCCACCAGCAGGACCCGCACTAGCACAGATACGCAGTATTTT
>13|.|TRBJ2-7|.|TRBV5-4
CASSSPDGYEQYF
TGTGCCAGCAGCTCCCCGGACGGGTACGAGCAGTACTTC
>18|.|TRBJ1-1|once|TRBV4-2
CASSQGQVLDSQNTEAFF
TGTGCCAGCAGCCAAGGGCAGGTCCTCGACTCCCAGAACACTGAAGCTTTCTTT
>12|.|TRBJ1-2|.|TRBV2
CASSRDNYGYTF
TGTGCCAGCAGTAGGGATAACTATGGCTACACCTTC
>14|.|TRBJ1-6|.|TRBV9
CASSVKQEDSPLHF
TGTGCCAGCAGCGTTAAACAGGAAGATTCACCCCTCCACTTT
>15|.|TRBJ2-7|once|TRBV7-3
CASSRGVGAAYEQYF
TGTGCCAGCAGCCGTGGGGTGGGGGCCGCCTACGAGCAGTACTTC
>15|.|TRBJ2-1|once|TRBV7-2
CASSFWGQVYNEQFF
TGTGCCAGCAGCTTTTGGGGGCAGGTTTACAATGAGCAGTTCTTC
>18|TRBD1|TRBJ2-1|.|TRBV19
CASSLGTGGPSSYNEQFF
TGTGCCAGTAGTCTGGGGACAGGGGGGCCGTCGAGCTACAATGAGCAGTTCTTC
>15|.|TRBJ1-4|.|TRBV28
CASRPAGVEGEKLFF
TGTGCCAGCAGGCCTGCCGGGGTTGAGGGTGAAAAACTGTTTTTT
>12|.|TRBJ1-5|few|TRBV6-1
CASRQGDQPQHF
TGTGCCAGCAGACAGGGCGATCAGCCCCAGCATTTT
>13|.|TRBJ1-4|.|TRBV15
CATTGAEGEKLFF
TGTGCCACCACCGGGGCCGAAGGTGAAAAACTGTTTTTT
>17|TRBD2|TRBJ2-3|few|TRBV9
CASSAKTSGASTDTQYF
TGTGCCAGCAGCGCTAAGACTAGCGGGGCTTCCACAGATACGCAGTATTTT
>11|.|TRBJ2-7|.|TRBV30
CAWTQETEQYF
TGTGCCTGGACCCAAGAAACCGAGCAGTACTTC
>14|.|TRBJ1-4|few|TRBV5-6
CASSLAQEGEKLFF
TGTGCCAGCAGCTTGGCACAGGAAGGCGAAAAACTGTTTTTT
>13|TRBD2|TRBJ2-1|.|TRBV6-1
CASQRGGYNEQFF
TGTGCCAGCCAGCGGGGGGGCTACAATGAGCAGTTCTTC
>18|TRBD2|TRBJ2-7|.|TRBV5-1
CASSPLGLAGGGSYEQYF
TGCGCCAGCAGCCCACTGGGACTAGCGGGAGGGGGCTCCTACGAGCAGTACTTC
>14|.|TRBJ2-7|.|TRBV27
CASSFGPGSYEQYF
TGTGCCAGCAGTTTCGGTCCAGGGTCCTACGAGCAGTACTTC
>15|TRBD2|TRBJ2-1|.|TRBV19
CASSVTSGRGNEQFF
TGTGCCAGTAGTGTGACTAGCGGGAGAGGGAATGAGCAGTTCTTC
>14|TRBD1|TRBJ1-4|once|TRBV6-6
CASSSSGGAEKLFF
TGTGCCAGCAGTTCGTCAGGGGGAGCTGAAAAACTGTTTTTT